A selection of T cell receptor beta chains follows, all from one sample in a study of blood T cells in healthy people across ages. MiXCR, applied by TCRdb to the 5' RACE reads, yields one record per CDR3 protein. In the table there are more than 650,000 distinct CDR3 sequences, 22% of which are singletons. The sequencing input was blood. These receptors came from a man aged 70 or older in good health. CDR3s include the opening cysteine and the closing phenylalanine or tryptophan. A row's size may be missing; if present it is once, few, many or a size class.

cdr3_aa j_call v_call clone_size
CASSLTTSGTDTQYF TRBJ2-3 TRBV5-1 -
CASTTSGVQTQYF TRBJ2-5 TRBV2 few
CASSLKGAPQPIHF TRBJ2-1 TRBV6-5 -
CASSPTGGENYGYTF TRBJ1-2 TRBV6-4 -
CASSLAGHETQYF - TRBV12-3/TRBV12-4 -
CASSYTGGTGTQYF - TRBV6-2/TRBV6-3 -
CSAPQSDTQYF TRBJ2-3 TRBV20-1 -
CASNPGLLKETQYF TRBJ2-5 TRBV19 -
CAISFTGTPNTEAFF TRBJ1-1 TRBV10-3 -
CSARVQMTDTQYF TRBJ2-3 TRBV20-1 -
CASSLVKGTDTQYF TRBJ2-3 TRBV7-9 -
CASSVQRRNYGYTF TRBJ1-2 TRBV12-3/TRBV12-4 -
CASSITDTQYF TRBJ2-3 TRBV12-3/TRBV12-4 many
CAISDPGIPQETQYF TRBJ2-5 TRBV10-3 -
CASSLGQRAGNSPLHF TRBJ1-6 TRBV5-1 few
CSARDSDSFLGKLFF TRBJ1-4 TRBV20-1 -
CASSQTDKQYF TRBJ2-7 TRBV3-1 few
CASSLLTANEKLFF TRBJ1-4 TRBV11-2 -
CSASARMGEKLFF TRBJ1-4 TRBV20-1 -
CASSLARSGYTF TRBJ1-2 TRBV12-3/TRBV12-4 -
CASSLEVGLGRAYEQYF TRBJ2-7 TRBV7-9 -
CASSLGTSGKSQYF TRBJ2-3 TRBV5-1 -
CATSDPGTEAFF TRBJ1-1 TRBV24-1 few
CSAWTSGRVNEQFF - TRBV29-1 -
CASSFRSGDYHNEQFF - TRBV7-9 few
CASSLVAGPLEETQYF TRBJ2-5 TRBV7-2 few
CASSGLGGGREVETQYF TRBJ2-5 TRBV3-1 -
CASSLVWNSYNEQFF - TRBV5-1 -
CASSARVQGGTDRQYF TRBJ2-3 TRBV7-3 few
CATSARSNTEAFF TRBJ1-1 TRBV24-1 few
CSARQGTHYEQYF TRBJ2-7 TRBV29-1 few
CAGRREVSYEQYF TRBJ2-7 TRBV2 -
CASSLGRTSDQETQYF TRBJ2-5 TRBV5-1 -
CASIRQGGYEQYF TRBJ2-7 TRBV6-4 -
CASSFATGTSPSEQFF - TRBV27 -
CASSLAQIRTITSHYGYTF TRBJ1-2 TRBV7-9 -
CASSLQLGNQPQHF TRBJ1-5 TRBV5-6 few
CASSLGLLRETQYF TRBJ2-5 TRBV7-9 -
CSVRKANTEAFF TRBJ1-1 TRBV29-1 few
CASSFYQGGVGAKNIQYF TRBJ2-4 TRBV28 -
CASSLEDGTDTQYF TRBJ2-3 TRBV5-1 few